The source of this T cell receptor beta chain is a study of T cells after yellow fever vaccination. Study summary: Preparation used SMART-Seq v4 Ultra Low Input for the low-cell-number fractions.

Each CDR3 protein gets one entry after TCRdb re-called the 5' RACE reads with MiXCR. In the table there are approximately 160,000 distinct CDR3 sequences, roughly 8.8% of which are singletons. The CDR3 is 14 amino acids. Germline lookup yields CDR1 SNHLY and CDR2 FYNNEI. V was clipped by 7 bases and J by 9 bases, with 19 bases between them. This clonotype turned up a few times. The V and J genes are TRBV2 and TRBJ2-1; D is undetermined. The receptor was isolated from a man younger than 30 who received the YFV17D yellow fever vaccine. The sequencing used CD8+ T cells sorted from PBMCs, collected 45 days after the yellow fever booster vaccination. CDR3 region: CASNSVTPASEQFF. In DNA, the CDR3 is TGTGCCAGCAACTCAGTGACGCCGGCTAGTGAGCAGTTCTTC.